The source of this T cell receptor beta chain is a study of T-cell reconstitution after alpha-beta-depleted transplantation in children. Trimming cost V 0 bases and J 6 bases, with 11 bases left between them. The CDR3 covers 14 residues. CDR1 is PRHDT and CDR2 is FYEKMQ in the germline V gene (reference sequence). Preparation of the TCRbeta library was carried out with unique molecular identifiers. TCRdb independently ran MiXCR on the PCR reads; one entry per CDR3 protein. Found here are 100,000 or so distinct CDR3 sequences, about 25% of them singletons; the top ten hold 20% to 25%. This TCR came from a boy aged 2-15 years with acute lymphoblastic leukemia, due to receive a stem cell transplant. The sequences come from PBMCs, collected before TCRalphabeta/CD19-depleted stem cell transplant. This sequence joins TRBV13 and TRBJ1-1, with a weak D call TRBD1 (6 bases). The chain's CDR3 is CASSLGQGVAEAFF. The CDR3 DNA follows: TGTGCCAGCAGCTTAGGACAGGGAGTCGCTGAAGCTTTCTTT.